A selection of T cell receptor beta chains follows, all from one sample in a study of T cells expressing NK-cell markers. TCRdb re-called the 5' RACE reads; every CDR3 protein appears as one record, without DNA. This table lists under 500,000 distinct CDR3 sequences. Sequencing was carried out using blood T cells: a sorted CD56 or NKG2C T cell subset, CD4+ or CD8+ T cells, or bulk PBMC T cells (not recorded which). The receptors were gathered from a woman between 18 and 70 years old in good health. CDR3s include the opening cysteine and the closing phenylalanine or tryptophan.

j_call v_call cdr3_aa
TRBJ2-1 TRBV10-3 CAISGQQDEQFF
TRBJ1-2 TRBV4-3 CASSQDQNYGYTF
TRBJ2-5 TRBV5-1 CASSPGTSEETQYF
TRBJ1-1 TRBV15 CATSRQASNTEAFF
TRBJ2-2 TRBV7-2 CASIVPGVFGELFF
TRBJ1-2 TRBV20-1 CSARVQGYGYTF
TRBJ1-5 TRBV18 CASSPTGRESPQHF
TRBJ1-2 TRBV27 CASSLRDSNYGYTF
TRBJ2-7 TRBV10-2 CASSESMYEQYF
TRBJ2-5 TRBV7-3 CASSLAGAQETQYF
TRBJ1-2 TRBV12-2 CASRLVGRNYGYTF
TRBJ2-1 TRBV18 CASCLGGSSYNEQFF
TRBJ2-2 TRBV12-3/TRBV12-4 CASSGSGGRTGELFF
TRBJ2-1 TRBV6-2/TRBV6-3 CASVEGTSEYYNEQFF
TRBJ1-2 TRBV20-1 CSARDFMGSPEGYTF
TRBJ2-3 TRBV25-1 CASSPGLAIDTQYF
TRBJ2-5 TRBV4-2 CASSQETTLWGETQYF
TRBJ1-2 TRBV10-1 CASGPSANYGYTF
TRBJ2-1 TRBV19 CATQPLVSPQNEQFF
TRBJ2-3 TRBV11-3 CASSLGQRNTDTQYF
TRBJ2-7 TRBV20-1 CSARTPTGTYEQYF
TRBJ2-5 TRBV7-9 CASSLVVGGAQYF